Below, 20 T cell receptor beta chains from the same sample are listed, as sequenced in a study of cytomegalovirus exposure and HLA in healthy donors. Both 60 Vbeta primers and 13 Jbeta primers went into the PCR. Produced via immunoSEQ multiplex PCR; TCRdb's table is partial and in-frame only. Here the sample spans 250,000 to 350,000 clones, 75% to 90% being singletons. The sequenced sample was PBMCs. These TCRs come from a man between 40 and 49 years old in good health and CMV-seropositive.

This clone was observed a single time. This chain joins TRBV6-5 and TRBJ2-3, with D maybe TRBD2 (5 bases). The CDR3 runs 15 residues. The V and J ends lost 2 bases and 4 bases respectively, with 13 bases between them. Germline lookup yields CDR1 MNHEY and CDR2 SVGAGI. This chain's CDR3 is CASSYRSTRPDTQYF. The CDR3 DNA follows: TGTGCCAGCAGTTACAGGTCTACTAGGCCAGATACGCAGTATTTT.

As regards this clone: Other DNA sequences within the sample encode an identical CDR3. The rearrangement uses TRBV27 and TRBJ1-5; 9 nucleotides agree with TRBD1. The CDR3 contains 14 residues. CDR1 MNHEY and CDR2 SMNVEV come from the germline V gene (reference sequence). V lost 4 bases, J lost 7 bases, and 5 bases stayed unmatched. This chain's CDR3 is CASSSQGARQPQHF. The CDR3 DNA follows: TGTGCCAGCAGTTCACAGGGGGCACGGCAGCCCCAGCATTTT.

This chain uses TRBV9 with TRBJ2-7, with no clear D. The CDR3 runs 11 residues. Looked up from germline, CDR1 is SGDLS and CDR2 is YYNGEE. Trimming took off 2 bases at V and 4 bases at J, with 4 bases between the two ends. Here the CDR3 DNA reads TGTGCCAGCAGCGTCGGGTACGAGCAGTACTTC. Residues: CASSVGYEQYF. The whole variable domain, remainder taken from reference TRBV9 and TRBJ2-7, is DSGVTQTPKHLITATGQRVTLRCSPRSGDLSVYWYQQSLDQGLQFLIQYYNGEERAKGNILERFSAQQFPDLHSELNLSSLELGDSALYFCASSVGYEQYFGPGTRLTVT.

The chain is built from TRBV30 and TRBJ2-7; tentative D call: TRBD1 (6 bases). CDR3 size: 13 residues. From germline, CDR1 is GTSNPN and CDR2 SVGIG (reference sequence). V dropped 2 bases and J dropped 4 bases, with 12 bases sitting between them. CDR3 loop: CAWSQGKRYEQYF. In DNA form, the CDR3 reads TGTGCCTGGAGTCAGGGGAAGCGTTACGAGCAGTACTTC.

The CDR3 here is CATSPTGSSYNEQFF. Here the CDR3 DNA reads TGTGCCACCAGCCCGACAGGGAGCTCCTACAATGAGCAGTTCTTC. The V gene is TRBV15, the J gene TRBJ2-1; 7 bases fit TRBD1. CDR1 is LNHNV, CDR2 YYDKDF, per germline (reference sequence). CDR3 length: 15 amino acids. The J segment lost 0 bases and the V segment lost 5 bases, leaving 4 bases of the junction unmatched.

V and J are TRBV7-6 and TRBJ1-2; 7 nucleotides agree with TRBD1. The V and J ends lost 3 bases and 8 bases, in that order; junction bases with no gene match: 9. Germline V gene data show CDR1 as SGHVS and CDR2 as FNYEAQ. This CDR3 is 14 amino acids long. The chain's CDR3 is CASSLTSGGRGYTF. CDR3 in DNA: TGTGCCAGCAGCTTGACCTCAGGGGGACGGGGCTACACCTTC.

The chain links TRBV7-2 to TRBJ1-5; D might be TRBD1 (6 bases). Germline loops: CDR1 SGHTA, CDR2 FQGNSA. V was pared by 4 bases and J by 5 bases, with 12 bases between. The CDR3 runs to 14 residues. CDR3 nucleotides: TGTGCCAGCAGCTCCGGGACATACTATCAGCCCCAGCATTTT. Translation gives CASSSGTYYQPQHF.

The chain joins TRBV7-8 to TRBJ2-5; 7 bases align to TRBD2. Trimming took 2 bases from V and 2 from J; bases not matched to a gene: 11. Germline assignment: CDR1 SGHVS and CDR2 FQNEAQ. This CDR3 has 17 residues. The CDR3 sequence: CASSLRGGSQYQETQYF. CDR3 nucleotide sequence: TGTGCCAGCAGCTTAAGGGGAGGGAGTCAGTATCAAGAGACCCAGTACTTC.

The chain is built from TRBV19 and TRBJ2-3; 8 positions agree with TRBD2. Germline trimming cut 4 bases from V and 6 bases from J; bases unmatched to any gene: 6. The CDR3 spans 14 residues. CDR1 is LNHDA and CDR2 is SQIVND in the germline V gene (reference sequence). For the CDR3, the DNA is TGTGCCAGTAGTACCTATAGCGGGACCGATACGCAGTATTTT. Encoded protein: CASSTYSGTDTQYF. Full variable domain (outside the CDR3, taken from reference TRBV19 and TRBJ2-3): DGGITQSPKYLFRKEGQNVTLSCEQNLNHDAMYWYRQDPGQGLRLIYYSQIVNDFQKGDIAEGYSVSREKKESFPLTVTSAQKNPTAFYLCASSTYSGTDTQYFGPGTRLTVL.

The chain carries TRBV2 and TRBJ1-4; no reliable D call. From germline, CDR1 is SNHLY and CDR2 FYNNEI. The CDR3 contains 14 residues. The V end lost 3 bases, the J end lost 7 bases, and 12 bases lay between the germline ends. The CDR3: CASSEVGKVEKLFF. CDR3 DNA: TGTGCCAGCAGTGAGGTCGGTAAAGTTGAAAAACTGTTTTTT.

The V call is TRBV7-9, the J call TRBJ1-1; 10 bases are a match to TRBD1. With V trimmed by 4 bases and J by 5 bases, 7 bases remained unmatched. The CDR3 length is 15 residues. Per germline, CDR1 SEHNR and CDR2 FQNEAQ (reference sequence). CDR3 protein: CASSWRQGASTEAFF. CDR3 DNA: TGTGCCAGCAGCTGGAGACAGGGGGCGTCGACTGAAGCTTTCTTT.

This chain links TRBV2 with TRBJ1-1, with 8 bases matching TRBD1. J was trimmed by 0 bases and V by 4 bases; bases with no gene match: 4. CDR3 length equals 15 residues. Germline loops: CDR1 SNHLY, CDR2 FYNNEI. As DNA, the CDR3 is TGTGCCAGCAGTGCCCGCAGGGGGCTGAACACTGAAGCTTTCTTT. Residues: CASSARRGLNTEAFF. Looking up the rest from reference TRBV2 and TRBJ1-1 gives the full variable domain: EPEVTQTPSHQVTQMGQEVILRCVPISNHLYFYWYRQILGQKVEFLVSFYNNEISEKSEIFDDQFSVERPDGSNFTLKIRSTKLEDSAMYFCASSARRGLNTEAFFGQGTRLTVV.

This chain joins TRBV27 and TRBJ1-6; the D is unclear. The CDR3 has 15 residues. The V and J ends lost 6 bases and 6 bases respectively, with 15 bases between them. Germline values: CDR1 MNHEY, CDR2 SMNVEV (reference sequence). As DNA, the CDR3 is TGTGCCAGCAGCACCCTCGGGAGCCTTAATTCACCCCTCCACTTT. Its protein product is CASSTLGSLNSPLHF.

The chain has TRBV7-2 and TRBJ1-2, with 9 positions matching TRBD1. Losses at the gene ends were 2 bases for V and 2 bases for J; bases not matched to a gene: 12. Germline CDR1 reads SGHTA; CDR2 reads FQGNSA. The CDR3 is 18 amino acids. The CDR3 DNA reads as TGTGCCAGCAGCTTATCCCCGGACAGGGGACCCGGCAACTATGGCTACACCTTC. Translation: CASSLSPDRGPGNYGYTF.

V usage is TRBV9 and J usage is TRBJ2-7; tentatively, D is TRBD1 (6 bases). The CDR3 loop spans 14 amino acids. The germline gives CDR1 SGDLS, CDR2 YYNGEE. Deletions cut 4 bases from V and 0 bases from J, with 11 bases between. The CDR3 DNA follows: TGTGCCAGCAGCCTAGGACAGAGCTCCTACGAGCAGTACTTC. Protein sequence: CASSLGQSSYEQYF.

The CDR3 reads CASRVDRDEEETQYF. In DNA, the CDR3 is TGTGCCAGCCGCGTTGACAGGGACGAGGAAGAGACCCAGTACTTC. This chain uses TRBV28 with TRBJ2-5, with 7 bases matching TRBD1. Germline CDR1 reads MDHEN; CDR2 reads SYDVKM. The CDR3 extends over 15 amino acids. The trim removed 8 bases at V and 3 bases at J, leaving 12 bases unmatched.

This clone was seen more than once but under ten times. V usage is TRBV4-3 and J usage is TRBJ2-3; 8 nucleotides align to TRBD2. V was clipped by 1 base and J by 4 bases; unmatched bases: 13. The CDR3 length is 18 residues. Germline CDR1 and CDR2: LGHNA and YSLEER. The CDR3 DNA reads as TGCGCCAGCAGCCAAGCGGGCAGCGGGAGCGCACATGCAGATACGCAGTATTTT. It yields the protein CASSQAGSGSAHADTQYF.

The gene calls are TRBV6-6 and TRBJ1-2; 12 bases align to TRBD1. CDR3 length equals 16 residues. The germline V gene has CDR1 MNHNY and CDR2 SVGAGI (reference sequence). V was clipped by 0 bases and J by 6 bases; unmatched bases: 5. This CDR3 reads CASSYSGDRGLNGYTF. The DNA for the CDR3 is TGTGCCAGCAGTTACTCCGGGGACAGGGGGCTGAATGGCTACACCTTC.

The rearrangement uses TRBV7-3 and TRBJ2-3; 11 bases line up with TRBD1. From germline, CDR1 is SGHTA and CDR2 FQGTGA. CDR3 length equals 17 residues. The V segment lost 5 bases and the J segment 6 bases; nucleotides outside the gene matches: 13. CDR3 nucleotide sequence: TGTGCCAGCAGCCTTTATGGGCGAGGGACAGGGGGGGATACGCAGTATTTT. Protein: CASSLYGRGTGGDTQYF. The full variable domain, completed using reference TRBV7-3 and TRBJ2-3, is GAGVSQTPSNKVTEKGKYVELRCDPISGHTALYWYRQSLGQGPEFLIYFQGTGAADDSGLPNDRFFAVRPEGSVSTLKIQRTERGDSAVYLCASSLYGRGTGGDTQYFGPGTRLTVL.

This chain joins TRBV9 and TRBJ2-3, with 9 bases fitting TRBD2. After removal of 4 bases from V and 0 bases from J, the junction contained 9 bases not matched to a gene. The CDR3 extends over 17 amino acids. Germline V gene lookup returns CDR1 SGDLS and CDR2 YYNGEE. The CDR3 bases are TGTGCCAGCAGCCCTAACCGACTAGCGGAAAGCACAGATACGCAGTATTTT. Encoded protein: CASSPNRLAESTDTQYF.